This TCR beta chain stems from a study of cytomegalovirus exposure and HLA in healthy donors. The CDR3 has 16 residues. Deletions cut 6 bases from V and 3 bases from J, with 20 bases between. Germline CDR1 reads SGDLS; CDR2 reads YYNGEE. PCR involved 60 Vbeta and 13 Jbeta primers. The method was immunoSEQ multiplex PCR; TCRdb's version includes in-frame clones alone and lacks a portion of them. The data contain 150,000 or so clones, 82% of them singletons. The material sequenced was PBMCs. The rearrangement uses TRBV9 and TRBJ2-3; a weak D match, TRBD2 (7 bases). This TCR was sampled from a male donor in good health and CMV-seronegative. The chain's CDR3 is CASTPGGGGGTDTQYF. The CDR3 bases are TGTGCCAGCACCCCAGGCGGGGGCGGAGGAACAGATACGCAGTATTTT.